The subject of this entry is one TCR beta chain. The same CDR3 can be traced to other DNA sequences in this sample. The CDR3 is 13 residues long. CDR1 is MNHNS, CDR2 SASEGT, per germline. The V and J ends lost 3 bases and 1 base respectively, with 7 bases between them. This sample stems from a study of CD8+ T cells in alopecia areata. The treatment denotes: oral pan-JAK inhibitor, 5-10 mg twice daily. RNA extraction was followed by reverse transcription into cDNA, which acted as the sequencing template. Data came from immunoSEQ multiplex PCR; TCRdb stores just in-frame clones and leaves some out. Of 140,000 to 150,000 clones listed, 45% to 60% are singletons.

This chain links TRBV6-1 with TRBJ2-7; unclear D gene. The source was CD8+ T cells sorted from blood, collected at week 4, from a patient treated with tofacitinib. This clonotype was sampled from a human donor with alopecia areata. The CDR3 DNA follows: TGTGCCAGCAGTGAGGGTATTTCCTACGAGCAGTACTTC. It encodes CASSEGISYEQYF.